This T cell receptor beta chain was documented in a study of regulatory T cells in long-lasting Graves disease. This CDR3 contains 15 residues. V gave up 6 bases and J gave up 4 bases; unmatched junction bases: 12. Germline lookup yields CDR1 MDHEN and CDR2 SYDVKM. Ten or more counts support this clonotype. Its antigen is not known. Sequencing libraries for TCR beta were prepared with iRepertoire HTBI primers and Arm-PCR of CDR3 regions. Each CDR3 protein is one row after TCRdb ran MiXCR on the multiplex PCR reads. This sample yields 450,000 or so distinct CDR3 sequences, of which approximately 22% are seen a single time; 13% belongs to the top ten. Time point here: persistent/refractory GD, antithyroid drugs over 5 years with positive TRAb. The TCR library was made from RNA that had been extracted from PBMCs in TRIzol. American Thyroid Association guidelines served as the basis for diagnosing Graves' disease.

Study results and caveats: Exclusively peripheral blood, rather than thyroid tissue, was studied. Shared public clonotypes totalled 2,741 in persistent patients, compared with around 930 in new patients.

This material consisted of peripheral blood mononuclear cells (PBMCs), taken when the disease was refractory, from a patient treated with antithyroid drugs. The sequence was obtained from a female donor with Graves disease. This rearrangement joins TRBV28 to TRBJ2-7, with TRBD2 identical over 7 bases. The CDR3 loop reads CASSRDGEGLYEQYF. In DNA form, the CDR3 reads TGTGCCAGCAGCCGGGACGGGGAGGGCCTTTACGAGCAGTACTTC.